This T cell receptor beta chain was profiled in a study of control samples from healthy donors and cancer patients. The V and J ends lost 0 bases and 2 bases respectively, with 3 bases between them. The CDR3 extends over 13 amino acids. The germline V gene has CDR1 LGHNA and CDR2 YNFKEQ. Some clones are missing from TCRdb's copy, which holds only in-frame ones; the method was immunoSEQ multiplex PCR. Altogether 100,000 to 150,000 clones are present, just under 95% being singletons, with the ten largest covering less than 7%. This TCR came from a man aged 18 to 30 in good health. This chain uses TRBV4-2 with TRBJ2-3; D gene ambiguous. Sequences were obtained from blood. This CDR3 reads CASSQELTDTQYF. The CDR3 region has the DNA TGTGCCAGCAGCCAAGAACTCACAGATACGCAGTATTTT.